These T cell receptor beta chains were read from a single sample in a study of Graves' ophthalmopathy and Graves' hyperthyroidism. TCRdb passed the multiplex PCR reads through MiXCR, listing each CDR3 protein once. The sample includes roughly 380,000 distinct CDR3 sequences, approximately 15% seen only once; the top ten take 7%. The specimen sequenced was peripheral blood. The receptors originated from a woman younger than 30 with stable Graves' hyperthyroidism. CDR3s include the opening cysteine and the closing phenylalanine or tryptophan. D genes are given only for firm matches. Not all rows give a size; the values are once, few, many and, for expanded clones, a class.

NA TRBD1 TRBJ1-1 TRBV6-5 TGTGCCAGCAGTTACCGGTGGCTACAGGGGAGGAACACTGAAGCTTTCTTT CASSYRWLQGRNTEAFF
NA NA TRBJ2-2 TRBV29-1 TGCAGCGTTGCCAGGGCCAACACCGGGGAGCTGTTTTTT CSVARANTGELFF
NA NA TRBJ2-7 TRBV11-2 TGTGCCAGCAGCCGGTGGGACTCTACCGGCGAGCAGTACTTC CASSRWDSTGEQYF
NA TRBD2 TRBJ2-2 TRBV27 TGTGCCAGCAGCGTCAGCGGGAGGAACACCGGGGAGCTGTTTTTT CASSVSGRNTGELFF
many NA TRBJ1-2 TRBV12-3/TRBV12-4 TGTGCCGTCCCGGACACGGAGGTTTATGGCTACACCTTC CAVPDTEVYGYTF
many NA TRBJ1-2 TRBV25-1 TGTGCCAGCAGTGAATTAGGACCCCAGGGGGGCTACACCTTC CASSELGPQGGYTF
few NA TRBJ1-6 TRBV9 TGTGCCAGCAGCCCAACCTCCGGGACGGGGAATTCACCCCTCCACTTT CASSPTSGTGNSPLHF
few TRBD1 TRBJ1-2 TRBV11-3 TGTGCCAGCAGCGAAAGGACAGGGAGTTATTATGGCTACACCTTC CASSERTGSYYGYTF
NA NA TRBJ2-2 TRBV18 TGTGCCAGCTCAGCCTTCGGCAGGTCCACCGGGGAGCTGTGTTTT CASSAFGRSTGELCF
many TRBD1 TRBJ2-7 TRBV12-3/TRBV12-4 TGTGCCAGCAGTTCAACCGGGACAGGGGTCTACGAGCAGTACTTC CASSSTGTGVYEQYF
many NA TRBJ2-7 TRBV28 TGTGCCAGCAAAGGGCCGACTGGCGAGCAGTACTTC CASKGPTGEQYF
many TRBD1 TRBJ1-3 TRBV12-3/TRBV12-4 TGTGCCAGCAGTCCCGGACAGGGGGACACCATATATTTT CASSPGQGDTIYF
many TRBD2 TRBJ2-7 TRBV7-2 TGTGCCAGCAGCTTAGGGCTAGCGGGGCCGTACGAGCAGTACTTC CASSLGLAGPYEQYF
many NA TRBJ1-1 TRBV29-1 TGCAGCGGGGAACGGCGGGGAAACACTGAAGCTTTCTTT CSGERRGNTEAFF
NA NA TRBJ1-2 TRBV11-2 TGTGCCAGCAGCACCACCGCACAGGCGCTAAATGGCTACACCTTC CASSTTAQALNGYTF
many TRBD1 TRBJ2-7 TRBV12-3/TRBV12-4 TGTGCCAGCAGTTTATCGGCAGGGGGCTTCAACGAGCAGTACTTC CASSLSAGGFNEQYF
many NA TRBJ1-2 TRBV6-1 TGTGCCACCGGGGAGGGGACGACCTATGGCTACACCTTC CATGEGTTYGYTF
NA NA TRBJ2-7 TRBV4-1 TGCGCCAGCAGCCGGCTACAAGGTGGCGACGAGCAGTACTTC CASSRLQGGDEQYF
NA NA TRBJ2-7 TRBV19 TGTGCCAGTAGTATAGCGGGCACGTTCAGGTACGAGCAGTACTTC CASSIAGTFRYEQYF
many NA TRBJ1-1 TRBV20-1 TGCAGTGCTGGATTCAATGGTAAGAACACTGAAGCTTTCTTT CSAGFNGKNTEAFF
many NA TRBJ2-7 TRBV27 TGTGCCAGCAGTTCCCCCGGGAAGAGCTCCTACGAGCAGTACTTC CASSSPGKSSYEQYF
many NA TRBJ1-1 TRBV20-1 TGCAGTGCTAGAGATCTGGGAGCTGAAGCTTTCTTT CSARDLGAEAFF
NA TRBD2 TRBJ2-7 TRBV20-1 TGCAGTGCTAGCCCGGGACTAGATGGGTGGAACTCCTACGAGCAGTACTTC CSASPGLDGWNSYEQYF
many NA TRBJ1-2 TRBV9 TGTGCCAGCAGCGCCAGAACAGGGCCGAGCTATGGCTACACCTTC CASSARTGPSYGYTF
NA NA TRBJ2-7 TRBV11-2 TGTGCCAGCAGCACCCGCCCCGACAGGCTATCCTACGAGCAGTACTTC CASSTRPDRLSYEQYF
few NA TRBJ2-7 TRBV18 TGTGCCAGCTCACCCCCGGTGTTCCCCTACGAGCAGTACTTC CASSPPVFPYEQYF
NA NA TRBJ2-5 TRBV6-1 TGTGCCAGCAGCCGGGACATTACCCAAGAGACCCAGTACTTC CASSRDITQETQYF